This TCR beta chain was identified during a study of blood T cell repertoires in COVID-19. Background on the study: Whether acute or convalescent, the COVID-19 samples came from the United States, Italy and Spain. T cells, B-cell-depleted T cells, or PBMCs supplied cDNA or gDNA.

Comments on this clone: At the DNA level, this CDR3 is encoded by other sequences in the same sample as well.

Clones were read by immunoSEQ multiplex PCR, and TCRdb kept only the in-frame ones, dropping some. The sample lists about 84,000 clones, 86% occurring once. The V gene's germline CDR1 is SEHNR and CDR2 FQNEAQ (reference sequence). The CDR3 sequence is 15 residues long. The J segment lost 14 bases and the V segment lost 2 bases, leaving 7 bases of the junction unmatched. This receptor was taken from a man aged 80 or over with active or convalescent COVID-19. The chain couples TRBV7-9 to TRBJ2-1; 15 positions match TRBD2. Input material: peripheral blood. CDR3 bases: TGTGCCAGCAGCTTAAGTGGACTAGCGGGAGGGGGGGAGTTCTTC. Translating gives CASSLSGLAGGGEFF.